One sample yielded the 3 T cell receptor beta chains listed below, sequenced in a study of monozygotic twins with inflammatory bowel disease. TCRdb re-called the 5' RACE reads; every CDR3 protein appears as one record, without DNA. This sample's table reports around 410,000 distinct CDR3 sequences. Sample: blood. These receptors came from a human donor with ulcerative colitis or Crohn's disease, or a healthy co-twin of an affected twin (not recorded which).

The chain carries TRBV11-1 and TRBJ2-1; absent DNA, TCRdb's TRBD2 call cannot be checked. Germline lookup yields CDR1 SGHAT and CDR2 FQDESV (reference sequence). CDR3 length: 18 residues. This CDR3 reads CASSQLKGSGGGFNEQFF.

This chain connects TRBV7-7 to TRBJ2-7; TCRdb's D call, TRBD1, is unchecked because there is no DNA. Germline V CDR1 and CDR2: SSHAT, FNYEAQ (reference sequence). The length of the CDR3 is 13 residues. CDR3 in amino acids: CASRTGHYYEQYF.

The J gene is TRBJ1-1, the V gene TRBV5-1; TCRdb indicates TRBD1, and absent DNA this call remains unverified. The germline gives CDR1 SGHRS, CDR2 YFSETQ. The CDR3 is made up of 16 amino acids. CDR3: CASDPVTRDRASEAFF.